Here is one T cell receptor beta chain with its context. Its antigen is currently unknown. This specimen belongs to a study of T cell responses to AZD1222 COVID-19 vaccine. The study's findings and limits: A rise in Spike-specific TCR breadth and depth followed two AZD1222 doses.

The CDR3 extends over 21 amino acids. Unmatched junction bases numbered 22, after V lost 6 bases and J lost 0 bases. Looked up from germline, CDR1 is LGHNT and CDR2 is FRNRAP. Assay: immunoSEQ multiplex PCR; the TCRdb copy retains only in-frame clones and omits some. This table holds approximately 200,000 clones, approximately 90% found once. Sequences were derived from peripheral blood, sampled 28 days after the second AZD1222 dose. The V gene is TRBV12-5, the J gene TRBJ1-5, with TRBD1 matching 8 bases. This clonotype was obtained from an adult who received the AZD1222 COVID-19 vaccine. The CDR3 sequence: CASGPMLPGTGFWDSNQPQHF. Here the CDR3 DNA reads TGTGCTAGTGGCCCTATGCTCCCCGGGACAGGTTTTTGGGATAGCAATCAGCCCCAGCATTTT. Full variable domain (missing parts from reference TRBV12-5 and TRBJ1-5): DARVTQTPRHKVTEMGQEVTMRCQPILGHNTVFWYRQTMMQGLELLAYFRNRAPLDDSGMPKDRFSAEMPDATLATLKIQPSEPRDSAVYFCASGPMLPGTGFWDSNQPQHFGDGTRLSIL.